This T cell receptor beta chain was sequenced in a study of blood T cell repertoires in COVID-19. Sequencing used immunoSEQ multiplex PCR; TCRdb keeps in-frame clones, though not all of them. The repertoire holds about 180,000 clones, with 65% to 90% as singletons. The V gene's germline CDR1 is GTSNPN and CDR2 SVGIG (reference sequence). The CDR3 has 12 amino acids. Trimming pared 4 bases from V and 12 bases from J, leaving 13 bases between. Sequencing was carried out using peripheral blood. The sequence was obtained from a man between 45 and 60 years old with active or convalescent COVID-19. The rearrangement links TRBV30 to TRBJ1-6; a weak D match, TRBD1 (6 bases). CDR3 DNA sequence: TGTGCCTGGAATCAGGGGTTGGGACCCCTCCACTTT. Protein: CAWNQGLGPLHF.